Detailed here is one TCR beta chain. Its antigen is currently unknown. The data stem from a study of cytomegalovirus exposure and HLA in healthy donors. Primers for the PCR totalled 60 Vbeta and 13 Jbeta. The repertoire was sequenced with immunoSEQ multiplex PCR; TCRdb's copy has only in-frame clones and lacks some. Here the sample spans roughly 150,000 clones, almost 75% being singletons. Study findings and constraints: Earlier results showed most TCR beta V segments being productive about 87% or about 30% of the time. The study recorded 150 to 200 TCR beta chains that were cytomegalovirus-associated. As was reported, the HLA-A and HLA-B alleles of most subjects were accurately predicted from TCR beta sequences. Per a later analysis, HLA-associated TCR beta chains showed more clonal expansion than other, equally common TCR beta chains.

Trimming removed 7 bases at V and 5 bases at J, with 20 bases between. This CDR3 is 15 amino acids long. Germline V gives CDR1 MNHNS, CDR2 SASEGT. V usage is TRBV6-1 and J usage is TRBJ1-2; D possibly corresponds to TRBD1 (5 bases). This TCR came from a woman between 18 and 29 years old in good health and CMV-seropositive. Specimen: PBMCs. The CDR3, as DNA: TGTGCCAGCAATGGAGACTCCGGCAGGGCGTATGGCTACACCTTC. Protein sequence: CASNGDSGRAYGYTF.